These 14 T cell receptor beta chains were sequenced from one sample in a study of lymphopenia after photon versus proton radiotherapy. The data were produced by immunoSEQ multiplex PCR, yet TCRdb's version contains in-frame clones alone and is incomplete. The sample has 30,000 or so clones, about 91% seen once. The sequences come from peripheral blood, collected from a patient treated with proton-based radiotherapy. These receptors originate from a woman aged 55-70 years with cholangiocarcinoma. Some clones in this sample may be carry-over from other donors' samples.

The V call is TRBV7-9, the J call TRBJ1-6, with 9 bases fitting TRBD1. V dropped 4 bases and J dropped 9; count of bases not matched to a gene: 4. The germline V gene encodes CDR1 SEHNR and CDR2 FQNEAQ (reference sequence). The CDR3 is 14 residues long. CDR3: CASSWDRAGSPLHF. CDR3 DNA sequence: TGTGCCAGCAGCTGGGACAGGGCGGGTTCACCCCTCCACTTT. Drawing the rest from reference TRBV7-9 and TRBJ1-6, the complete variable domain is DTGVSQNPRHKITKRGQNVTFRCDPISEHNRLYWYRQTLGQGPEFLTYFQNEAQLEKSRLLSDRFSAERPKGSFSTLEIQRTEQGDSAMYLCASSWDRAGSPLHFGNGTRLTVT.

This clone was seen only once. V usage is TRBV11-3 and J usage is TRBJ2-2; D not resolved. The CDR3 is 12 amino acids. V lost 3 bases, J lost 5 bases, and 4 bases lay in between. Germline V CDR1 and CDR2: SGHNT, YENEEA. The CDR3 nucleotides are TGTGCCAGCAGCTTGGTTACCGGGGAGCTGTTTTTT. Residues: CASSLVTGELFF.

The chain links TRBV27 to TRBJ1-5; D gene uncertain. V lost 8 bases and J 7 bases, leaving 21 bases between the germline ends. The CDR3 extends over 15 amino acids. Germline CDR1 is MNHEY and CDR2 is SMNVEV (reference sequence). The CDR3 nucleotides are TGTGCCAGCGGTACCGACCCTTACACCGAACAGCCCCAGCATTTT. It encodes CASGTDPYTEQPQHF.

This clone came up a few times. The V call is TRBV2, the J call TRBJ1-1; D is ambiguous. V lost 3 bases and J lost 11, with 7 bases in between. CDR3 length: 10 residues. The germline V gene has CDR1 SNHLY and CDR2 FYNNEI. The CDR3 DNA sequence: TGTGCCAGCAGTGACCTGAAGGCTTTCTTT. The encoded protein is CASSDLKAFF.

The genes are TRBV5-4 and TRBJ2-7; no reliable D call. There are 13 residues in the CDR3. With 5 bases removed from V and 0 bases from J, the gap between germline ends came to 9 bases. CDR1 and CDR2 from the germline V gene are SGHNT and YYREEE (reference sequence). CDR3 amino acids: CASSRGYSYEQYF. The CDR3 bases are TGTGCCAGCAGTCGTGGGTACTCCTACGAGCAGTACTTC.

The chain links TRBV6-1 to TRBJ2-5; 10 bases line up with TRBD2. Germline V gene sequence: CDR1 MNHNS, CDR2 SASEGT. The J segment lost 3 bases and the V segment lost 7 bases, leaving 5 bases of the junction unmatched. CDR3 length: 14 residues. The CDR3 nucleotides are TGTGCCAGCACCCTACTAGCGGGAAAAGAGACCCAGTACTTC. This codes for CASTLLAGKETQYF.

The chain combines TRBV7-9 with TRBJ2-2, with unresolved D. The CDR3 runs 12 residues. In germline, CDR1 is SEHNR, CDR2 FQNEAQ (reference sequence). V lost 4 bases and J lost 4, with 4 bases in between. CDR3 in amino acids: CASSYLTGELFF. The CDR3 DNA reads as TGTGCCAGCAGCTACCTCACCGGGGAGCTGTTTTTT.

The table lists this clone with a count of one. V is TRBV14 and J is TRBJ1-2; 7 bases map to TRBD1. V shed 2 bases and J 4 bases; nucleotides not matched to a gene: 13. The CDR3 extends over 17 amino acids. In germline, CDR1 is SGHDN, CDR2 FVKESK. Here the CDR3 DNA reads TGTGCCAGCAGCCAAAGGACAGGCCAGGTTGGAGGCTATGGCTACACCTTC. Amino acid sequence: CASSQRTGQVGGYGYTF.

The J gene is TRBJ2-3, the V gene TRBV7-9; TRBD1 is a possible D gene (6 bases). The CDR3 contains 16 residues. Germline lookup yields CDR1 SEHNR and CDR2 FQNEAQ (reference sequence). The V and J ends lost 3 bases and 2 bases respectively, with 15 bases between them. The CDR3: CASSFPTGVFTDTQYF. The DNA for the CDR3 is TGTGCCAGCAGCTTCCCGACAGGAGTCTTCACAGATACGCAGTATTTT.

The rearrangement joins TRBV15 to TRBJ1-2, with D tentatively TRBD1 (5 bases). CDR3 length: 11 amino acids. CDR1 and CDR2 (germline): LNHNV, YYDKDF (reference sequence). V was pared by 6 bases and J by 4 bases, with 6 bases between. This chain's CDR3 is CATSGGYGYTF. As DNA, the CDR3 is TGTGCCACCAGTGGGGGCTATGGCTACACCTTC. Full variable domain (missing parts from reference TRBV15 and TRBJ1-2): DAMVIQNPRYQVTQFGKPVTLSCSQTLNHNVMYWYQQKSSQAPKLLFHYYDKDFNNEADTPDNFQSRRPNTSFCFLDIRSPGLGDTAMYLCATSGGYGYTFGSGTRLTVV.

This chain uses TRBV27 with TRBJ1-6; D unresolved. The CDR3 contains 14 residues. The V gene's germline CDR1 is MNHEY and CDR2 SMNVEV (reference sequence). Trimming pared 3 bases from V and 9 bases from J, leaving 12 bases between. CDR3 sequence (DNA): TGTGCCAGCAGTTTTGGGCAGAATCTTTCACCCCTCCACTTT. Protein product: CASSFGQNLSPLHF.

The chain has TRBV7-8 and TRBJ2-1; D gene ambiguous. V was pared by 2 bases and J by 0 bases, with 14 bases between. The CDR3 totals 17 residues. Germline V lookup: CDR1 SGHVS, CDR2 FQNEAQ. The CDR3 is CASSLSSVLSSYNEQFF. The CDR3 nucleotides are TGTGCCAGCAGCTTATCTAGTGTCTTAAGCTCCTACAATGAGCAGTTCTTC.

The V and J genes are TRBV5-1 and TRBJ1-2, with 7 bases lining up with TRBD1. V was clipped by 4 bases and J by 7 bases; unmatched bases: 7. The CDR3 spans 13 residues. Germline CDR1 is SGHRS and CDR2 is YFSETQ. CDR3 amino acids: CASSPGQPFGYTF. The DNA for the CDR3 is TGCGCCAGCAGCCCGGGACAGCCATTTGGCTACACCTTC.

The V call is TRBV2, the J call TRBJ1-5, with 9 positions matching TRBD1. V lost 8 bases, J lost 7 bases, and 12 bases stayed unmatched. Germline V lookup: CDR1 SNHLY, CDR2 FYNNEI. The CDR3 length is 15 residues. Written as DNA, the CDR3 is TGTGCCAGCGCCCGGGACAGGGATTGGGGCCAGCCCCAGCATTTT. Its protein is CASARDRDWGQPQHF.